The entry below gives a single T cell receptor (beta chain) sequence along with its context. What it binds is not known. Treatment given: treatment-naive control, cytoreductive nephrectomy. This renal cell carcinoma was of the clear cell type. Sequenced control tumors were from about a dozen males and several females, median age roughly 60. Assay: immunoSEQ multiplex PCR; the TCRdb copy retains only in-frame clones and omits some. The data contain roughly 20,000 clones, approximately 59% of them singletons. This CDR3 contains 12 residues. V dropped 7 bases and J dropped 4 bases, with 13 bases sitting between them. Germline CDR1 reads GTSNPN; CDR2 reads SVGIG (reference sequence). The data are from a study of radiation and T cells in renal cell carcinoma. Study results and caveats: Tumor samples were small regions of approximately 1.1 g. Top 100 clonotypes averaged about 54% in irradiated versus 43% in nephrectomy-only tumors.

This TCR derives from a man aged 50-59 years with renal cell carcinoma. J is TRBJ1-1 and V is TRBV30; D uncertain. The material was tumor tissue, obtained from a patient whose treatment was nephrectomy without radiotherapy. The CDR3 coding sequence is TGTGCCTCTCGCTCGGTTAGCACTGAAGCTTTCTTT. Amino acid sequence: CASRSVSTEAFF.